The 9 T cell receptor beta chains below come from one sample, sequenced in a study of breast tumors, draining lymph nodes, adjacent tissues. TCRdb ran MiXCR on the multiplex PCR reads and lists one entry per CDR3 protein. The profile shows about 140,000 distinct CDR3 sequences, around a third of them singletons. Breast cancer patients provided tissue from their axillary draining lymph nodes. Material: axillary lymph node tissue. The receptors shown here come from a female donor with breast cancer. Some clones in this sample may be carry-over from other donors' samples.

This clonotype showed up many times. The rearrangement links TRBV7-8 to TRBJ2-1; D might be TRBD1 or TRBD2, each matching 5 bases. CDR3 length: 16 amino acids. CDR1 SGHVS and CDR2 FQNEAQ come from the germline V gene. Trimming left V 5 bases short and J 5 bases short, with 19 bases between. CDR3 sequence reads: CASSNYRDGLNNEQFF. DNA of the CDR3: TGTGCCAGCAGCAATTACCGGGACGGACTGAACAATGAGCAGTTCTTC.

The rearrangement uses TRBV10-2 and TRBJ2-5; possible D gene TRBD1, 6 bases. Germline V gene lookup returns CDR1 WSHSY and CDR2 SAAADI. The CDR3 sequence is 18 residues long. Trimming shortened V by 5 bases and J by 4 bases, and 26 bases separated the two germline ends. CDR3 loop: CASSSGTTNYGAVETQYF. CDR3 nucleotide sequence: TGCGCCAGCAGTTCCGGGACAACTAACTATGGGGCAGTAGAGACCCAGTACTTC.

In its sample, this clonotype was seen many times. The rearrangement joins TRBV20-1 to TRBJ1-6; no clear D gene. Trimming removed 6 bases from V and 9 bases from J, with 9 bases in between. This CDR3 is 11 amino acids long. Germline CDR1 reads DFQATT; CDR2 reads SNEGSKA (reference sequence). CDR3 residues: CSARLGSPLHF. CDR3 nucleotide sequence: TGCAGTGCGCGGTTGGGTTCACCCCTCCACTTT.

This clonotype occurred a few times. The J gene is TRBJ1-5, the V gene TRBV28, with 7 bases lining up with TRBD1. The V segment lost 8 bases and the J segment 5 bases; nucleotides outside the gene matches: 15. The CDR3 runs 16 residues. CDR1 is MDHEN and CDR2 is SYDVKM in the germline V gene. In DNA form, the CDR3 reads TGTGCCAGCCCCCCTGGCAGGGGAGGGGGCGATCAGCCCCAGCATTTT. Encoded protein: CASPPGRGGGDQPQHF.

The V call is TRBV12-3 or TRBV12-4, the J call TRBJ2-7; the D is unclear. Trimming took off 5 bases at V and 0 bases at J, with 11 bases between the two ends. This CDR3 is built from 14 residues. CDR3 nucleotides: TGTGCCAGCAGTCCGGCCCAGAGCTCCTACGAGCAGTACTTC. Translated: CASSPAQSSYEQYF.

The V gene is TRBV20-1, the J gene TRBJ1-2; the D is unclear. The CDR3 extends over 13 amino acids. Germline V gives CDR1 DFQATT, CDR2 SNEGSKA (reference sequence). The V end lost 5 bases, the J end lost 4 bases, and 14 bases lay between the germline ends. The CDR3 region is CSADRLLSYGYTF. The CDR3 bases are TGCAGTGCTGACCGCCTTCTGTCCTATGGCTACACCTTC.

This clonotype was seen at least ten times. The rearrangement joins TRBV4-2 to TRBJ2-5, with 9 bases matching TRBD2. The V gene end was trimmed by 1 base and the J gene end by 0 bases; junction bases not matched to a gene: 15. CDR1 LGHNA and CDR2 YNFKEQ come from the germline V gene. The CDR3 consists of 20 residues. The CDR3 DNA reads as TGTGCCAGCAGCCAAGTGGTACTTGCGGGGGGGCTTTCTTACCAAGAGACCCAGTACTTC. This codes for CASSQVVLAGGLSYQETQYF.

This clonotype was seen repeatedly, ten times or more. The V and J genes are TRBV3-1 and TRBJ2-5; D is unresolved. Deletions cut 5 bases from V and 5 bases from J, with 18 bases between. Germline CDR1 and CDR2: LGHDT and YNNKEL (reference sequence). The CDR3 covers 15 residues. CDR3 loop: CASSVGSVASETQYF. CDR3 DNA sequence: TGTGCCAGCAGCGTCGGATCCGTGGCGTCTGAGACCCAGTACTTC.

At least ten counts were recorded for this clonotype. The V and J genes are TRBV30 and TRBJ2-7; D tentatively reads TRBD1 or TRBD2 (6 bases each). Germline V gene lookup returns CDR1 GTSNPN and CDR2 SVGIG (reference sequence). V was trimmed by 0 bases and J by 2 bases, leaving 14 bases between them. The CDR3 contains 15 residues. CDR3 nucleotides: TGTGCCTGGAGTGTAGGGTGGGGGGCCGCCTACGAGCAGTACGTC. Translating gives CAWSVGWGAAYEQYV.